This record concerns one TCR beta chain sequence. The sample belongs to a study of blood T cell repertoires in COVID-19. Study information: COVID-19 samples from acute and convalescent phases originated in the United States, Italy and Spain.

Participants were aged about 18 to 100 years from around 26 US areas. All recovered Cohort 3 donors got two negative PCRs, got clearance, or saw symptom resolution. Losses at the gene ends were 1 base for V and 7 bases for J; bases not matched to a gene: 7. Per the germline V gene, CDR1 is SGDLS and CDR2 is YYNGEE. This CDR3 has 15 amino acids. Authors' processing steps: The authors estimated nucleated cell counts from reference gene primer amplification. Libraries were prepared by immunoSEQ multiplex PCR; TCRdb keeps only in-frame clonotypes and omits some of them. The D gene and trimming were derived from the DNA, and the V and J assignments and clone size from that table. The repertoire consists of around 310,000 clones, with roughly 86% occurring once and the leading ten covering almost 9.5%.

The specimen sequenced was PBMCs or T cells enriched from blood (not recorded which). The chain has TRBV9 and TRBJ2-1; 8 nucleotides line up with TRBD2. The receptor's source is a woman in her 30s who had recovered from COVID-19. CDR3 sequence reads: CASSVLLRGANEQFF. Written as DNA, the CDR3 is TGTGCCAGCAGCGTACTCCTGCGGGGGGCTAATGAGCAGTTCTTC.